The 31 T cell receptor beta chains presented below share a single source sample, sequenced in a study of glioma-infiltrating T cells after dendritic cell vaccination. The time point here: after dendritic cell vaccination, including at tumor progression/relapse. TCRdb's table, derived via immunoSEQ multiplex PCR, lists solely in-frame clones and lacks some. The sample lists tens of thousands of clones, approximately 81% occurring once. Specimen: blood, collected after dendritic cell vaccination. The source of these receptors is a human donor with glioblastoma.

CDR3 DNA sequence: TGTGCCAGCAGCGGGACAGGGGGCTTCGTAACTGAAGCTTTCTTT. Protein: CASSGTGGFVTEAFF. The chain is built from TRBV13 and TRBJ1-1; 12 bases agree with TRBD1. Looked up from germline, CDR1 is PRHDT and CDR2 is FYEKMQ (reference sequence). The CDR3 is 15 amino acids. V was pared by 5 bases and J by 5 bases, with 6 bases of the junction left unmatched.

The chain couples TRBV4-3 to TRBJ1-5, with D possibly being TRBD1 (6 bases). The ends were cut back, 0 bases at V and 3 bases at J, with 12 bases in the middle. The CDR3 has 16 residues. The germline CDR1 and CDR2 sequences are LGHNA and YSLEER. CDR3 nucleotide sequence: TGCGCCAGCAGCCAAGACATTGGACAGATCAATCAGCCCCAGCATTTT. Its protein is CASSQDIGQINQPQHF.

The genes are TRBV25-1 and TRBJ1-3; no firm D call. The germline V gene encodes CDR1 MGHDK and CDR2 SYGVNS. There are 15 residues in the CDR3. Trimming took 3 bases from V and 0 from J, leaving 9 bases between them. The CDR3 is CASSEFANSGNTIYF. CDR3 in DNA: TGTGCCAGCAGTGAGTTCGCGAACTCTGGAAACACCATATATTTT.

V is TRBV6-5 and J is TRBJ2-5; D is perhaps TRBD2 (5 bases). Germline CDR1 reads MNHEY; CDR2 reads SVGAGI. The CDR3 is 15 amino acids. V was cut by 2 bases and J by 2 bases, with 12 bases left in between. Here the CDR3 reads CASSYPRTLQETQYF. The CDR3 DNA is TGTGCCAGCAGTTACCCAAGGACTCTTCAAGAGACCCAGTACTTC.

The genes are TRBV6-1 and TRBJ2-7, with TRBD1 matching over 8 bases. The CDR3 sequence is 14 residues long. V was clipped by 3 bases and J by 1 base; unmatched bases: 2. Germline values: CDR1 MNHNS, CDR2 SASEGT. CDR3 bases: TGTGCCAGCAGTGACGGGACAGGATCCTACGAGCAGTACTTC. Translation gives CASSDGTGSYEQYF.

The table lists this clone with a count of one. The chain recombines TRBV28 with TRBJ2-7; 10 nucleotides line up with TRBD1. Per the germline V gene, CDR1 is MDHEN and CDR2 is SYDVKM. J gave up 2 bases and V 2 bases, and 3 bases lay outside the gene matches. The CDR3 sequence is 15 residues long. This CDR3 reads CASSLLDRGPYEQYF. The DNA of the CDR3 is TGTGCCAGCAGTTTACTCGACAGGGGGCCCTACGAGCAGTACTTC.

The chain combines TRBV7-2 with TRBJ2-5; 15 nucleotides line up with TRBD2. V was clipped by 1 base and J by 6 bases; unmatched bases: 9. The CDR3 contains 18 residues. Germline V lookup: CDR1 SGHTA, CDR2 FQGNSA. The CDR3 protein is CASSLGTSGGALRKTQYF. The CDR3 DNA follows: TGTGCCAGCAGCTTAGGGACTAGCGGGGGGGCTTTAAGAAAGACCCAGTACTTC.

The V call is TRBV28, the J call TRBJ2-7, with TRBD2 matching over 8 bases. Germline CDR1 is MDHEN and CDR2 is SYDVKM. The CDR3 spans 15 residues. The junction had 8 bases not matched to a gene; V was cut back by 5 bases and J by 2 bases. The CDR3 region is CASSRSSGLTYEQYF. CDR3 nucleotide sequence: TGTGCCAGCAGTCGGTCTAGCGGGCTGACCTACGAGCAGTACTTC. The full variable domain, rest sourced from reference TRBV28 and TRBJ2-7, is DVKVTQSSRYLVKRTGEKVFLECVQDMDHENMFWYRQDPGLGLRLIYFSYDVKMKEKGDIPEGYSVSREKKERFSLILESASTNQTSMYLCASSRSSGLTYEQYFGPGTRLTVT.

The chain combines TRBV5-5 with TRBJ1-4; TRBD1 matches at 8 bases. This CDR3 comprises 16 residues. The V gene's germline CDR1 is SGHKS and CDR2 YYEKEE (reference sequence). The trim removed 1 base at V and 5 bases at J, leaving 7 bases unmatched. CDR3 in amino acids: CASSLRVTGVNEKLFF. Written as DNA, the CDR3 is TGTGCCAGCAGCTTGAGGGTGACAGGGGTCAATGAAAAACTGTTTTTT.

The chain uses TRBV11-2 and TRBJ1-2, with 8 nucleotides matching TRBD1. CDR3 length equals 15 residues. J lost 5 bases, V lost 0 bases, and 5 bases had no gene match. Germline V gene sequence: CDR1 SGHAT, CDR2 FQNNGV. CDR3 in DNA: TGTGCCAGCAGCTTAGAAAGGACAGGGATGTATGGCTACACCTTC. Amino acid sequence: CASSLERTGMYGYTF.

The chain has TRBV10-3 and TRBJ1-1; D is perhaps TRBD1 (5 bases). The CDR3 is 15 residues long. Trimming took off 0 bases at V and 7 bases at J, with 15 bases between the two ends. From germline, CDR1 is ENHRY and CDR2 SYGVKD. CDR3 region: CAISESIGGSGEAFF. The DNA of the CDR3 is TGTGCCATCAGTGAGTCTATCGGGGGTAGTGGTGAAGCTTTCTTT.

The V gene is TRBV27, the J gene TRBJ2-5; 7 nucleotides line up with TRBD1. CDR1 and CDR2 (germline): MNHEY, SMNVEV (reference sequence). CDR3 length: 13 amino acids. The ends lost 6 bases at V and 3 bases at J; junction bases unmatched: 4. CDR3 residues: CASRRTGEETQYF. CDR3 nucleotide sequence: TGTGCCAGCAGGCGGACAGGAGAAGAGACCCAGTACTTC.

This chain joins TRBV4-3 and TRBJ2-1; 13 bases fit TRBD2. The CDR3 contains 16 residues. Losses at the gene ends were 1 base for V and 10 bases for J; bases not matched to a gene: 7. Germline loops: CDR1 LGHNA, CDR2 YSLEER. CDR3 DNA sequence: TGCGCCAGCAGCCAAGGTTTACTAGCGGGGGGGCGAGAGCAGTTCTTC. It translates to CASSQGLLAGGREQFF.

The rearrangement uses TRBV7-8 and TRBJ2-7; D might be TRBD2 (8 bases). Trimming removed 4 bases at V and 0 bases at J, with 16 bases between. This CDR3 comprises 16 residues. Looked up from germline, CDR1 is SGHVS and CDR2 is FQNEAQ. The CDR3 bases are TGTGCCAGCAGCTCCTTGACAGGGACTAGCTCCTACGAGCAGTACTTC. Translation gives CASSSLTGTSSYEQYF.

The table lists this clone with a count of one. This chain joins TRBV7-9 and TRBJ2-7; 8 bases are a match to TRBD1. CDR3 length: 14 amino acids. The germline gives CDR1 SEHNR, CDR2 FQNEAQ (reference sequence). The ends lost 5 bases at V and 2 bases at J; junction bases unmatched: 5. CDR3 residues: CASSPDRDTYEQYF. CDR3 sequence (DNA): TGTGCCAGCAGCCCGGACAGGGACACCTACGAGCAGTACTTC.

The gene calls are TRBV30 and TRBJ1-2; a possible D gene is TRBD1 (6 bases). The germline CDR1 and CDR2 sequences are GTSNPN and SVGIG (reference sequence). Trimming took off 0 bases at V and 2 bases at J, with 13 bases between the two ends. The CDR3 extends over 15 amino acids. CDR3 residues: CAWSVGQSRNYGYTF. The CDR3 DNA follows: TGTGCCTGGAGTGTTGGACAGTCGAGGAACTATGGCTACACCTTC.

The gene calls are TRBV5-1 and TRBJ2-4; D perhaps matches TRBD2 (6 bases). The germline V and J ends were trimmed by 4 bases and 7 bases, with 15 bases remaining between them. The germline gives CDR1 SGHRS, CDR2 YFSETQ. CDR3 length: 14 amino acids. The CDR3 bases are TGCGCCAGCAGCCAAGGACCCGCGGGGAACATTCAGTACTTC. Its protein product is CASSQGPAGNIQYF. The variable domain in full, completed from reference TRBV5-1 and TRBJ2-4, reads KAGVTQTPRYLIKTRGQQVTLSCSPISGHRSVSWYQQTPGQGLQFLFEYFSETQRNKGNFPGRFSGRQFSNSRSEMNVSTLELGDSALYLCASSQGPAGNIQYFGAGTRLSVL.

The rearrangement links TRBV7-9 to TRBJ2-7, with 7 positions matching TRBD2. The CDR3 is made up of 14 amino acids. The germline V gene encodes CDR1 SEHNR and CDR2 FQNEAQ (reference sequence). J lost 5 bases, V lost 1 base, and 5 bases had no gene match. The CDR3 protein is CASSLVGGRNEQYF. CDR3 coding DNA: TGTGCCAGCAGCTTAGTCGGGGGGAGAAACGAGCAGTACTTC.

The rearrangement links TRBV5-1 to TRBJ1-2; TRBD1 matches at 10 bases. Germline lookup yields CDR1 SGHRS and CDR2 YFSETQ. Germline trimming cut 2 bases from V and 2 bases from J; bases unmatched to any gene: 6. The CDR3 covers 16 residues. CDR3 sequence reads: CASSFIRQGANYGYTF. The DNA for the CDR3 is TGCGCCAGCAGCTTTATTAGACAGGGGGCAAACTATGGCTACACCTTC.

This chain connects TRBV5-4 to TRBJ1-1; 7 nucleotides line up with TRBD1. The CDR3 is 14 residues long. V was clipped by 4 bases and J by 6 bases; unmatched bases: 9. CDR1 is SGHNT, CDR2 YYREEE, per germline (reference sequence). The CDR3 spells CASSLGQERPEAFF. The CDR3 DNA reads TGTGCCAGCAGCCTAGGACAGGAGCGGCCTGAAGCTTTCTTT.

This sequence joins TRBV19 and TRBJ1-5; 7 bases line up with TRBD1. The germline gives CDR1 LNHDA, CDR2 SQIVND (reference sequence). Trimming at V came to 7 bases and at J to 7 bases, leaving 16 bases not matched to a gene. The CDR3 is made up of 16 amino acids. CDR3 nucleotide sequence: TGTGCCAGTAATACTCAGATACAGGGGTATAACCAGCCCCAGCATTTT. Its translation: CASNTQIQGYNQPQHF.

The chain links TRBV9 to TRBJ2-7, with 7 nucleotides matching TRBD1. The CDR3 contains 15 residues. CDR1 is SGDLS, CDR2 YYNGEE, per germline. The junction had 10 bases not matched to a gene; V was cut back by 4 bases and J by 3 bases. In DNA, the CDR3 is TGTGCCAGCAGCCCAGGGGGACAAACGGTCTACGAGCAGTACTTC. It encodes CASSPGGQTVYEQYF.

The rearrangement links TRBV19 to TRBJ1-3, with 7 nucleotides matching TRBD1. The CDR3 length is 14 residues. Germline CDR1 reads LNHDA; CDR2 reads SQIVND (reference sequence). V gave up 7 bases and J gave up 6 bases; unmatched junction bases: 9. The CDR3 DNA reads TGTGCCAGTAAACGAGGGGGCGCCGAAAACACCATATATTTT. Translating gives CASKRGGAENTIYF.

This clone showed up just once. The chain has TRBV6-6 and TRBJ2-1; a weak D match, TRBD2 (5 bases). Trimming stripped 7 bases from V and 6 bases from J, with 16 bases between. The CDR3 is 14 residues long. Germline CDR1 and CDR2: MNHNY and SVGAGI (reference sequence). CDR3 DNA: TGTGCCAGCATTCGGGGTTTGGAGCGCAATGAGCAGTTCTTC. Amino acids: CASIRGLERNEQFF.

The rearrangement links TRBV18 to TRBJ2-1; D is undetermined. CDR1 and CDR2 (germline): KGHSH, LQKENI. V dropped 2 bases and J dropped 0 bases, with 11 bases sitting between them. The CDR3 contains 16 residues. The DNA of the CDR3 is TGTGCCAGCTCACCAGAAATCCCGAGCTCCTACAATGAGCAGTTCTTC. Amino acids: CASSPEIPSSYNEQFF.

V and J are TRBV7-8 and TRBJ2-3; 9 bases align to TRBD2. The CDR3 totals 15 residues. Per the germline V gene, CDR1 is SGHVS and CDR2 is FQNEAQ. The ends lost 2 bases at V and 1 base at J; junction bases unmatched: 1. CDR3 sequence (DNA): TGTGCCAGCAGCTTACTAGCGGGGCGCACAGATACGCAGTATTTT. It specifies CASSLLAGRTDTQYF. The whole variable domain, remainder taken from reference TRBV7-8 and TRBJ2-3, is GAGVSQSPRYKVAKRGQDVALRCDPISGHVSLFWYQQALGQGPEFLTYFQNEAQLDKSGLPSDRFFAERPEGSVSTLKIQRTQQEDSAVYLCASSLLAGRTDTQYFGPGTRLTVL.

This chain connects TRBV5-5 to TRBJ1-6; TRBD1 aligns across 9 bases. This CDR3 is built from 14 residues. V was pared by 3 bases and J by 10 bases, with 5 bases of the junction left unmatched. The V gene's germline CDR1 is SGHKS and CDR2 YYEKEE (reference sequence). The chain's CDR3 is CASSWGQGGSPLHF. The CDR3 DNA sequence: TGTGCCAGCAGCTGGGGACAGGGCGGCTCACCCCTCCACTTT.

The chain uses TRBV30 and TRBJ2-7, with 10 bases that match TRBD2. This CDR3 comprises 14 residues. J lost 3 bases, V lost 1 base, and 3 bases had no gene match. Germline CDR1 and CDR2: GTSNPN and SVGIG (reference sequence). Here the CDR3 DNA reads TGTGCCTGGAGTGGGACTAGCGGCCTCTACGAGCAGTACTTC. It translates to CAWSGTSGLYEQYF.

The V call is TRBV7-8, the J call TRBJ2-2; 8 positions agree with TRBD2. Unmatched junction bases numbered 11, after V lost 4 bases and J lost 4 bases. CDR1 and CDR2 (germline): SGHVS, FQNEAQ. CDR3 length: 17 amino acids. CDR3 nucleotides: TGTGCCAGCAGCTCGGCCCGGGGGGGCCTGAGCACCGGGGAGCTGTTTTTT. It encodes CASSSARGGLSTGELFF.

The chain recombines TRBV9 with TRBJ1-1; D is uncertain. Trimming removed 0 bases from V and 8 bases from J, with 17 bases in between. The CDR3 totals 15 residues. The V gene's germline CDR1 is SGDLS and CDR2 YYNGEE. In nucleotides, the CDR3 is TGTGCCAGCAGCGTAGTATCGGCTCCGGGATTGGAAGCTTTCTTT. It codes for CASSVVSAPGLEAFF.

This rearrangement joins TRBV2 to TRBJ2-3, with 10 bases aligning to TRBD1. V was clipped by 6 bases and J by 3 bases; unmatched bases: 9. The CDR3 totals 16 residues. CDR1 SNHLY and CDR2 FYNNEI come from the germline V gene. CDR3 residues: CASRGRQGARTDTQYF. In nucleotides, the CDR3 is TGTGCCAGCAGGGGCAGACAGGGGGCAAGGACAGATACGCAGTATTTT.